In this sample, the clone carrying this T cell receptor beta chain turned up a few times. Its antigen is not known. The CDR3 totals 16 residues. Unique molecular identifiers were incorporated into the prepared TCRbeta library. TCRdb analysed the PCR reads with MiXCR anew, one entry per CDR3 protein. The sample consists of hundreds of thousands of distinct CDR3 sequences, about 24% of them appearing once. This record belongs to a study of T-cell reconstitution after alpha-beta-depleted transplantation in children. Findings and limits, study-wide: Surviving recipient T cells and thymic progenitors accounted for the high day-60 TCRbeta diversity observed in some patients. Most T-cell counts and diversity one year after the transplant came from T cells that were newly produced. Reportedly, alpha-beta T cells present about two months post-transplant originated from several hundred expanded clones of graft origin.

This receptor was obtained from a female patient between 2 and 15 years old who had a stem cell transplant for congenital amegakaryocytic thrombocytopenia, so the T cells may come from the graft donor. The chain employs TRBV21-1 and TRBJ2-3. TRBV21-1 is marked as a pseudogene. This sample comprised PBMCs, mostly from graft donor cells, obtained 360 days after TCRalphabeta/CD19-depleted stem cell transplant. The CDR3 DNA reads as TGTGCCAGCAGCAAAGTGGAAAACTATAGCACAGATACGCAGTATTTT. It encodes CASSKVENYSTDTQYF.